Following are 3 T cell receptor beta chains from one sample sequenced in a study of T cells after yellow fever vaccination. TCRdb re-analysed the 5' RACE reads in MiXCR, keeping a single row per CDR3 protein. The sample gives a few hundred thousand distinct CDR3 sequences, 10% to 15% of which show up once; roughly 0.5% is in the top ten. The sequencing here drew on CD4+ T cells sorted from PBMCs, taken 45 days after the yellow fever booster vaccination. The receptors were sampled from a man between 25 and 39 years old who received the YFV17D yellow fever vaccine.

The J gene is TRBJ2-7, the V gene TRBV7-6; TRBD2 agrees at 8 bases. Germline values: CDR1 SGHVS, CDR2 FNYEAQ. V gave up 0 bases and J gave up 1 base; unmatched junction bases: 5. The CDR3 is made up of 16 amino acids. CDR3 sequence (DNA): TGTGCCAGCAGCTTAGCACCCAGCGGGAGTTCCTACGAGCAGTACTTC. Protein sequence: CASSLAPSGSSYEQYF. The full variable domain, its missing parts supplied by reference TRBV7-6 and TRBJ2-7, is GAGVSQSPRYKVTKRGQDVALRCDPISGHVSLYWYRQALGQGPEFLTYFNYEAQQDKSGLPNDRFSAERPEGSISTLTIQRTEQRDSAMYRCASSLAPSGSSYEQYFGPGTRLTVT.

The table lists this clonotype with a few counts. CDR3 nucleotides: TGCGCCAGCAGCCAAGCGGGACGGAATAATTCACCCCTCCACTTT. It yields the protein CASSQAGRNNSPLHF. This chain uses TRBV4-1 with TRBJ1-6, with D possibly being TRBD1 (5 bases). Trimming left V 1 base short and J 5 bases short, with 9 bases between. CDR1 is MGHRA, CDR2 YSYEKL, per germline. The CDR3 has 15 residues.

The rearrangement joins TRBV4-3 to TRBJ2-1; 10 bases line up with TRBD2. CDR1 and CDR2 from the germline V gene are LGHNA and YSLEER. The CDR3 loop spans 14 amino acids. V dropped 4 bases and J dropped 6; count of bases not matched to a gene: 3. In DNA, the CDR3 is TGCGCCAGCAGCCGAGTAGCGGGAGGCAATGAGCAGTTCTTC. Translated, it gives CASSRVAGGNEQFF.